The rows below give T cell receptor beta chains drawn from one sample of a study of cytomegalovirus exposure and HLA in healthy donors. Generated by immunoSEQ multiplex PCR, the TCRdb table keeps only in-frame clones and is missing some. The table records 65,000 to 100,000 clones, 75% to 80% of them present only once. The specimen was PBMCs. The receptors here all came from a female donor in good health and CMV-seronegative. Each CDR3 is given with its conserved first and last residue. Fields, in order: CDR3 protein, J gene, V gene.

CDR3 protein: CATRPRDRNYEQYF
J gene: TRBJ2-7
V gene: TRBV6-1

CDR3 protein: CASSLGGGRTGNTGELFF
J gene: TRBJ2-2
V gene: TRBV5-4

CDR3 protein: CASSGTIETGELFF
J gene: TRBJ2-2
V gene: TRBV10-1

CDR3 protein: CASSFSGTQDSPLHF
J gene: TRBJ1-6
V gene: TRBV7-2

CDR3 protein: CSVVPSGRTYEQYF
J gene: TRBJ2-7
V gene: TRBV29-1

CDR3 protein: CASSRGGRRTF
J gene: TRBJ1-2
V gene: TRBV6-4

CDR3 protein: CASSPTLAGGVNEQFF
J gene: TRBJ2-1
V gene: TRBV28

CDR3 protein: CASSQDVRGAGGFRNQPQHF
J gene: TRBJ1-5
V gene: TRBV4-3

CDR3 protein: CASSEPGQGTYEQYF
J gene: TRBJ2-7
V gene: TRBV10-1

CDR3 protein: CASSPRTGAYEQYF
J gene: TRBJ2-7
V gene: TRBV18

CDR3 protein: CASSQQQGSGEQYF
J gene: TRBJ2-7
V gene: TRBV5-1

CDR3 protein: CASSLIGVRETQYF
J gene: TRBJ2-5
V gene: TRBV28

CDR3 protein: CASSLGGVPYGYTF
J gene: TRBJ1-2
V gene: TRBV5-8

CDR3 protein: CASSRIEDTEAFF
J gene: TRBJ1-1
V gene: TRBV11-2

CDR3 protein: CASSLRQGNTGELFF
J gene: TRBJ2-2
V gene: TRBV13

CDR3 protein: CASSYSQGIQETQYF
J gene: TRBJ2-5
V gene: TRBV6-5

CDR3 protein: CASSLATGVRGTEAFF
J gene: TRBJ1-1
V gene: TRBV7-6

CDR3 protein: CASSLARGGVGTDTQYF
J gene: TRBJ2-3
V gene: TRBV5-1

CDR3 protein: CAGSGGPVETQYF
J gene: TRBJ2-5
V gene: TRBV30

CDR3 protein: CATSRDRGHDTQYF
J gene: TRBJ2-3
V gene: TRBV15

CDR3 protein: CASSIWAGGEKLFF
J gene: TRBJ1-4
V gene: TRBV19

CDR3 protein: CASSIQAAKGGTEAFF
J gene: TRBJ1-1
V gene: TRBV5-1

CDR3 protein: CASSDWGAASSYEQYF
J gene: TRBJ2-7
V gene: TRBV6-1

CDR3 protein: CASSLVAGAGTNGYTF
J gene: TRBJ1-2
V gene: TRBV7-2

CDR3 protein: CASSSQNRGWYGYTF
J gene: TRBJ1-2
V gene: TRBV6-1

CDR3 protein: CAISGQGSPYEQYF
J gene: TRBJ2-7
V gene: TRBV10-3

CDR3 protein: CASSYGPSGSNEQFF
J gene: TRBJ2-1
V gene: TRBV6-5

CDR3 protein: CASSVRVQETQYF
J gene: TRBJ2-5
V gene: TRBV25-1

CDR3 protein: CASSPGLAGYNEQFF
J gene: TRBJ2-1
V gene: TRBV28

CDR3 protein: CAISERLAGEAYEQYF
J gene: TRBJ2-7
V gene: TRBV10-3

CDR3 protein: CASSLVPGTDTQYF
J gene: TRBJ2-3
V gene: TRBV11-2

CDR3 protein: CASSLRGGFANEKLFF
J gene: TRBJ1-4
V gene: TRBV28

CDR3 protein: CASSEALVADTQYF
J gene: TRBJ2-3
V gene: TRBV6-1

CDR3 protein: CASRPHADVISNQPQHF
J gene: TRBJ1-5
V gene: TRBV28

CDR3 protein: CASSQDSGQGEQPQHF
J gene: TRBJ1-5
V gene: TRBV4-2

CDR3 protein: CAISASEEQYF
J gene: TRBJ2-7
V gene: TRBV10-3

CDR3 protein: CASSWGTSGSQETQYF
J gene: TRBJ2-5
V gene: TRBV5-1

CDR3 protein: CASSQDLDRGGYNEKLFF
J gene: TRBJ1-4
V gene: TRBV4-3

CDR3 protein: CSVLGGLYNEQFF
J gene: TRBJ2-1
V gene: TRBV29-1